This T cell receptor beta chain was documented in a study of blood T cell repertoires in COVID-19 (dated by TCRdb to 2020 to 2021). For the wider study: Samples from collaborators originated in the United States, Italy and Spain and spanned both the acute and convalescent phases of COVID-19. The material from the prospective study consisted of cDNA or gDNA derived from T cells, B-cell-depleted T cells, or PBMCs. Subjects who had been exposed to COVID-19, were actively infected with it, or had recovered from it provided the deeply sampled blood TCRbeta repertoires that made up the dataset. The repertoires were released in a freely available public database meant as a resource for research on the immune response to SARS-CoV-2. Samples came from the ongoing ImmuneRACE study (first 160 participants) plus 1,254 subjects from 6 global collaborators. Sample metadata almost always included a de-identified subject ID, COVID-19 status, age in years and sex. Where HLA class I and class II types were available, the types were taken from metadata supplied by the sample provider, not from assay-based typing.

In the germline V gene (reference sequence), CDR1 corresponds to LGHDT and CDR2 to YNNKEL. Taken from cysteine to phenylalanine, the CDR3 has 14 residues. This entry keeps only the CDR3 DNA: 42 bases, framed from base 1. At the junction V is shortened by 3 bases and J by 2 bases, with 8 bases in between. TCRbeta CDR3 regions were amplified from genomic DNA using the immunoSEQ Assay, a bias-controlled multiplex PCR. The authors' pipeline ran thus. The number of nucleated cells in each sample was estimated by amplification of reference gene primers within the assay. To quantify the absolute abundance of each unique TCRbeta CDR3 rearrangement, sequence reads were collapsed and filtered. For each sample, productive Simpson clonality was calculated as the square root of Simpson's diversity index across productive rearrangements. This immuneACCESS table, as held by TCRdb, lists in-frame sequences with V and J called but not all clones. Of the missing ones, under half trace to an unresolved V gene in checked studies; the others have no known cause. V and J calls and clone size come straight from that table; D and trimming were deduced from the DNA. Across this sample there are about 140,000 clones, with 80% to 85% seen only once. The top ten clonotypes cover less than 5% of the sample.

Turning to this clone: What antigen it recognizes has not been identified. The sample holds no much larger clone one base away, and base qualities are not on file.

Each collaborating institution followed its own protocols to collect whole blood in K2EDTA tubes. For TCRbeta analysis, collaborators shipped samples as frozen whole blood, isolated PBMCs, or DNA extracted from either of those sample types. General study outcomes and caveats: The quantity of clinical and demographic metadata differed by source and by participant and was supplied without curation.

The rearrangement joined TRBV3-1 (or the pseudogene TRBV3-2) to TRBJ1-5; no D segment can be confidently identified. Input material: peripheral blood. The sequence came from an elderly woman with acute or convalescent COVID-19. Here the CDR3 is given as CASSQGNGNQPQHF. The nucleotide sequence reads TGTGCCAGCAGCCAGGGCAATGGCAATCAGCCCCAGCATTTT.